This T cell receptor (beta chain) was sequenced during a study of neurological immune-mediated disorders (dated by TCRdb to between 2018 and 2021). In the study overall: The study compared peripheral blood TCR-beta repertoires of HTLV-I-associated myelopathy (HAM/TSP) patients, multiple sclerosis patients and healthy controls using UMI-based sequencing. The 106 TCR-beta libraries included longitudinal samples, technical triplicates and paired sorted CD4+ and CD8+ T-cell subsets alongside PBMC samples. Longitudinal HAM/TSP and healthy donors had 3 time-points each (roughly 3-40 month intervals). The cohort included 60 to 70 subjects: some 14 with HAM/TSP, some 34 with multiple sclerosis, and around 20 healthy controls. Overall study results and their limits: TCR clonal expansion was highest in HAM/TSP patients and lowest in MS patients, with MS patients falling below even healthy controls. Across subjects, expanded clones never shared an identical CDR3 amino acid sequence, which suggests that the TCR-beta repertoires in every group were private.

CDR1 and CDR2 are read off the germline V gene as KGHSH and LQKENI. The CDR3 runs 14 amino acids, cysteine and phenylalanine included. The CDR3 DNA has 42 bases and is translated from base 1. V is shortened by 1 base, J by 5 bases, and the region joining them spans 12 bases. cDNA was synthesized by template-switch 5'RACE using a primer with a 10-nucleotide random unique molecular identifier that tagged each TCR transcript. Each sequencing run produced over 200 million TCR-beta sequences covering 15-18 subjects. The RNeasy kit was used to extract total RNA. TCR-beta VDJ regions were amplified with primers for the TCR constant region and the 5'RACE anchor, using the KAPA Real-time Library Amplification kit. Sample indexes and Illumina adaptors were added in a first PCR, after which library yield was increased in a second PCR. After Ampure bead purification, the TCR product of roughly 650 bp was size-selected on a 2% E-gel SizeSelection system. Library quality was checked on a Bioanalyzer, concentration was measured with Qubit, and libraries were quantified with the Kapa Library Quantification kit before pooling. Paired-end 2 x 150 bp sequencing of the libraries was performed on an Illumina HiSeq 2500. To increase sequence diversity, about 25-31% phiX was spiked into each library pool. As for the authors' bioinformatics: Quality-filtered reads were processed with the UMI-based MiGEC pipeline, and over 75% of raw TCR sequences were removed by the MiGEC pipeline during error correction. VDJ genes were aligned to IMGT germline references, and each clonotype was defined by a unique CDR3 amino acid sequence together with V-J genes. Clonal expansion, Shannon diversity and CDR3 relatedness were evaluated with VDJtools (CalcPairwiseDistances, ClusterSamples), while phylogenetic trees were built in CLCbio workbench. Clones with at least 8 unique UMIs were defined as expanded, with this threshold being based on coefficient-of-variation modelling across technical triplicates. TCRdb took the public reads, trimmed them with fastp at Q25, ran MiXCR for clone calling and kept in-frame beta chains. Rows matching on CDR3 protein sequence are summarized as one entry with the most common DNA and genes. The V and J calls were not made by the authors but by TCRdb's processing. The sample records tens of thousands of distinct CDR3 sequences, about 9.1% of which are singletons. Jointly, the top ten make up 1.6% of the sample.

This clonotype has a count of ten or more. Its specific antigen is unknown. It has no much larger one-base neighbor in the sample; base qualities were not kept. Taken with the paper, the label for time point translates to: longitudinal time-point 1 (baseline). Healthy controls were blood bank volunteers in Maryland, USA. For unsorted PBMC libraries, 2 million PBMCs were used after storage in RNAlater at -80 degrees C until RNA extraction. Peripheral blood was subjected to Ficoll-Hypaque density gradient centrifugation to isolate PBMCs, which were then cryopreserved in liquid nitrogen. What was sequenced was PBMCs. This sequence originates from a woman aged 40 to 50 in good health. Here the chain combines TRBV18 and TRBJ2-7; TRBD1 is a possible D gene, resting on 6 matching bases. CDR3 sequence: CASSPLQGPHEQYF. The nucleotide sequence reads as follows: TGTGCCAGCTCACCACTACAGGGACCGCACGAGCAGTACTTC.